This TCR beta chain was sequenced in a study of blood T cell repertoires in COVID-19. This clone was seen a single time. The assay was immunoSEQ multiplex PCR, and TCRdb's table has in-frame clones only and misses some. This table holds hundreds of thousands of clones, around 90% found once. Germline loops: CDR1 SGHRS, CDR2 YFSETQ. The CDR3 runs to 16 residues. V lost 4 bases to trimming and J lost 3 bases, with 20 bases between them. Sequenced material: peripheral blood. The chain uses TRBV5-1 and TRBJ2-7; TRBD1 is a possible D gene (5 bases). This receptor was identified in a man older than 75 with acute or convalescent COVID-19. CDR3 sequence: CASSPIFRGGRYEQYF. In DNA, the CDR3 is TGCGCCAGCAGCCCTATCTTTAGGGGTGGGCGCTACGAGCAGTACTTC.